This T cell receptor beta chain was obtained from a study of shared clonotypes between healthy human individuals. Study-wide findings and caveats: The four-donor shared clonotypes exceeded non-shared clonotypes in generation probability, with non-shared ones scoring lower.

TCRdb keeps only in-frame clones here, not all; method: immunoSEQ multiplex PCR. Found here are 800,000 to 1,200,000 clones, about 80% of them singletons; the top ten hold under 0.6%. V lost 1 base and J 2 bases, leaving 12 bases between the germline ends. The CDR3 covers 17 residues. CDR1 SGHTA and CDR2 FQGTGA come from the germline V gene. This clone was counted once. Its antigen is not known. The V gene is TRBV7-3, the J gene TRBJ2-6; D is unclear. Sequencing used memory CD4+ T cells from PBMCs. Subset meaning: CD45RA-negative fraction. The receptor comes from a man younger than 35 in good health. Some clones in this sample may be carry-over from other donors' samples. In DNA form, the CDR3 reads TGTGCCAGCAGCTTAATCCCTAGTGGTGCTGGGGCCAACGTCCTGACTTTC. Protein sequence: CASSLIPSGAGANVLTF.